Each of the 26 T cell receptor beta chains below was sequenced from the same sample in a study of cytomegalovirus exposure and HLA in healthy donors (dated by TCRdb to 2015 to 2018). Preparation of the library involved the immunoSEQ multiplex PCR assay. The immuneACCESS repertoire file appears here via TCRdb, limited to in-frame rearrangements. These files lack a portion of the clones; in checked studies, under half of the deficit traces to unresolved V genes, and the cause of the others is not known. The sample records under 250,000 clones, about 90% of which are singletons. 12% of the sample belongs to the ten largest clones. Sequenced: PBMCs. The receptors derive from a man younger than 35 in good health and CMV-seropositive.

The rearrangement joins TRBV2 to TRBJ2-1, with a weak D call TRBD2 (6 bases). The CDR3 runs 15 residues. Germline-derived CDR1 and CDR2 are SNHLY and FYNNEI. V was trimmed by 5 bases and J by 2 bases, leaving 13 bases between them. DNA for the CDR3: TGTGCCAGCAGTAGGAGGGCTAGAACCTACAATGAGCAGTTCTTC. It codes for CASSRRARTYNEQFF.

The chain links TRBV6-1 to TRBJ2-3; TRBD2 matches at 7 bases. The CDR3 loop spans 13 amino acids. V shed 6 bases and J 4 bases; nucleotides not matched to a gene: 4. The germline V gene encodes CDR1 MNHNS and CDR2 SASEGT. The CDR3 region has the DNA TGTGCCAGCAGCGGGAGGCACGCAGATACGCAGTATTTT. This encodes CASSGRHADTQYF.

The gene calls are TRBV7-8 and TRBJ1-2; D possibly corresponds to TRBD1 (5 bases). V gave up 4 bases and J gave up 3 bases, with 15 bases separating them. The CDR3 consists of 15 residues. Germline-derived CDR1 and CDR2 are SGHVS and FQNEAQ. The CDR3: CASSSERMGDYGYTF. The DNA for the CDR3 is TGTGCCAGCAGCTCAGAGAGAATGGGGGACTATGGCTACACCTTC.

The CDR3 DNA reads as TGTGCCAGCAGTGAAAATGAACTCTCTGGCTACACCTTC. Translation: CASSENELSGYTF. The rearrangement joins TRBV2 to TRBJ1-2, with unresolved D. The CDR3 runs to 13 residues. Germline CDR1 is SNHLY and CDR2 is FYNNEI. Trimming shortened V by 2 bases and J by 7 bases, and 11 bases separated the two germline ends.

V and J are TRBV27 and TRBJ2-2, with D possibly being TRBD1 or TRBD2 (5 bases each). Trimming shortened V by 8 bases and J by 4 bases, and 14 bases separated the two germline ends. CDR3 length: 14 residues. Germline loops: CDR1 MNHEY, CDR2 SMNVEV (reference sequence). The CDR3, as DNA: TGTGCCAGCCATCCCGCTGGGGGCACCGGGGAGCTGTTTTTT. It is translated as CASHPAGGTGELFF.

This chain joins TRBV27 and TRBJ2-7, with TRBD2 matching 7 bases. From germline, CDR1 is MNHEY and CDR2 SMNVEV (reference sequence). V dropped 4 bases and J dropped 0; count of bases not matched to a gene: 6. CDR3 length: 15 residues. The CDR3 protein is CASSSAGMSSYEQYF. Written as DNA, the CDR3 is TGTGCCAGCAGTTCAGCGGGAATGAGCTCCTACGAGCAGTACTTC.

The CDR3 coding sequence is TGTGCCAGCAGCCCCGGCGGAGGGGGCGGTGAGCAGTTCTTC. It codes for CASSPGGGGGEQFF. V usage is TRBV7-2 and J usage is TRBJ2-1; maybe TRBD1 (7 bases). V was pared by 5 bases and J by 9 bases, with 17 bases between. The CDR3 loop spans 14 amino acids. Germline CDR1 and CDR2: SGHTA and FQGNSA.

V usage is TRBV2 and J usage is TRBJ2-1, with D possibly TRBD1 on 5 matching bases. Trimming took 5 bases from V and 8 from J, leaving 22 bases between them. The CDR3 runs 16 residues. Germline lookup yields CDR1 SNHLY and CDR2 FYNNEI. CDR3 in amino acids: CASSPRFGSRRDEQFF. In DNA form, the CDR3 reads TGTGCCAGCAGTCCCCGATTTGGTAGCCGCAGGGATGAGCAGTTCTTC.

The V call is TRBV5-1, the J call TRBJ1-3; D might be TRBD1 (5 bases). The CDR3 contains 15 residues. V was pared by 4 bases and J by 0 bases, with 11 bases between. CDR1 is SGHRS, CDR2 YFSETQ, per germline. The chain's CDR3 is CASSANGGSGNTIYF. The CDR3 nucleotides read TGCGCCAGCAGCGCAAACGGGGGCTCTGGAAACACCATATATTTT. The whole variable domain, remainder taken from reference TRBV5-1 and TRBJ1-3, is KAGVTQTPRYLIKTRGQQVTLSCSPISGHRSVSWYQQTPGQGLQFLFEYFSETQRNKGNFPGRFSGRQFSNSRSEMNVSTLELGDSALYLCASSANGGSGNTIYFGEGSWLTVV.

This clone has only one observation. The V gene is TRBV5-4, the J gene TRBJ2-5; D is undetermined. CDR3 length equals 14 residues. V lost 4 bases and J 3 bases, leaving 13 bases between the germline ends. CDR1 is SGHNT and CDR2 is YYREEE in the germline V gene (reference sequence). CDR3 bases: TGTGCCAGCAGCCCTCAGAAGGGCGAAGAGACCCAGTACTTC. The encoded protein is CASSPQKGEETQYF.

The V call is TRBV19, the J call TRBJ2-7; D could derive from TRBD1 or TRBD2 (5 bases each). Germline assignment: CDR1 LNHDA and CDR2 SQIVND (reference sequence). Trimming took off 7 bases at V and 3 bases at J, with 16 bases between the two ends. The CDR3 has 14 residues. In nucleotides, the CDR3 is TGTGCCAGTAAACCGGGACCTCGAGGCTACGAGCAGTACTTC. Residues: CASKPGPRGYEQYF.

This clone has a single count. The chain uses TRBV6-1 and TRBJ2-3, with TRBD2 identical over 8 bases. Germline assignment: CDR1 MNHNS and CDR2 SASEGT. V shed 3 bases, J shed 2 bases, and the junction held 7 bases outside the gene matches. This CDR3 region has 16 residues. In DNA form, the CDR3 reads TGTGCCAGCAGTGAGATAAGCGGGAGCCCCACAGATACGCAGTATTTT. It codes for CASSEISGSPTDTQYF.

The chain uses TRBV7-7 and TRBJ2-1; TRBD1 aligns across 9 bases. Germline V gene data show CDR1 as SSHAT and CDR2 as FNYEAQ (reference sequence). The CDR3 covers 13 residues. Unmatched junction bases numbered 4, after V lost 6 bases and J lost 7 bases. Here the CDR3 reads CASSRTGDNEQFF. CDR3 coding DNA: TGTGCCAGCAGTCGGACAGGGGATAATGAGCAGTTCTTC.

The V call is TRBV28, the J call TRBJ1-4; D is undetermined. This CDR3 contains 12 residues. From germline, CDR1 is MDHEN and CDR2 SYDVKM. The V end was cut by 4 bases, the J end by 8 bases, with 8 bases between. As DNA, the CDR3 is TGTGCCAGCAGTTCTAGAAACGAAAAACTGTTTTTT. Translated: CASSSRNEKLFF.

The chain joins TRBV19 to TRBJ1-5; D remains ambiguous. CDR3 length: 15 amino acids. The V end was cut by 3 bases, the J end by 1 base, with 10 bases between. Germline V gene sequence: CDR1 LNHDA, CDR2 SQIVND (reference sequence). CDR3 nucleotides: TGTGCCAGTAGTATGGCGGGCCCCAGCAATCAGCCCCAGCATTTT. Protein sequence: CASSMAGPSNQPQHF. Combining the CDR3 with reference TRBV19 and TRBJ1-5 gives the whole variable domain DGGITQSPKYLFRKEGQNVTLSCEQNLNHDAMYWYRQDPGQGLRLIYYSQIVNDFQKGDIAEGYSVSREKKESFPLTVTSAQKNPTAFYLCASSMAGPSNQPQHFGDGTRLSIL.

The genes are TRBV2 and TRBJ2-5, with 7 nucleotides matching TRBD2. CDR3 length: 16 residues. The V gene's germline CDR1 is SNHLY and CDR2 FYNNEI. V shed 7 bases, J shed 5 bases, and the junction held 16 bases outside the gene matches. CDR3: CASTTNGVRRGETQYF. CDR3 nucleotides: TGTGCCAGCACCACGAACGGGGTCAGGCGGGGGGAGACCCAGTACTTC.

V usage is TRBV6-5 and J usage is TRBJ2-7; D possibly corresponds to TRBD1 (5 bases). CDR1 is MNHEY, CDR2 SVGAGI, per germline. V lost 4 bases and J 0 bases, leaving 13 bases between the germline ends. CDR3 length: 15 residues. CDR3 in amino acids: CASSLRGPSSYEQYF. The CDR3 DNA reads as TGTGCCAGCAGTTTAAGGGGCCCTAGCTCCTACGAGCAGTACTTC.

The chain combines TRBV2 with TRBJ2-1; no firm D call. Germline CDR1 and CDR2: SNHLY and FYNNEI. V dropped 10 bases and J dropped 4 bases, with 14 bases sitting between them. The CDR3 spans 13 residues. The CDR3 coding sequence is TGTGCCAACGAGGAGAGCGATTACAATGAGCAGTTCTTC. Encoded protein: CANEESDYNEQFF.

V gene TRBV5-6 combines with J gene TRBJ2-7; TRBD1 aligns across 9 bases. CDR3 length: 13 residues. The germline V gene has CDR1 SGHDT and CDR2 YYEEEE. V lost 4 bases, J lost 7 bases, and 6 bases stayed unmatched. The CDR3 DNA is TGTGCCAGCAGCCTGGGGACAGGGTGGGAGCAGTACTTC. It encodes CASSLGTGWEQYF.

The gene calls are TRBV15 and TRBJ1-1; D unclear. This CDR3 has 14 residues. Trimming removed 3 bases from V and 9 bases from J, with 17 bases in between. Germline values: CDR1 LNHNV, CDR2 YYDKDF (reference sequence). CDR3 protein: CATSRPYSDAKAFF. The DNA of the CDR3 is TGTGCCACCAGCAGGCCCTACTCGGACGCAAAAGCTTTCTTT.

The V gene is TRBV11-2, the J gene TRBJ1-5; TRBD1 matches at 7 bases. CDR3 size: 17 residues. Trimming took 6 bases from V and 3 from J; bases not matched to a gene: 14. Germline V gene lookup returns CDR1 SGHAT and CDR2 FQNNGV. CDR3 nucleotide sequence: TGTGCCAGCAGTCTCACATCGGGCAGGGGGACCAATCAGCCCCAGCATTTT. Its translation is CASSLTSGRGTNQPQHF.

The rearrangement joins TRBV5-1 to TRBJ2-1; TRBD2 is a possible D gene (6 bases). CDR3 length equals 14 residues. V lost 4 bases, J lost 10 bases, and 18 bases lay in between. Germline V lookup: CDR1 SGHRS, CDR2 YFSETQ. The CDR3, as DNA: TGCGCCAGCAGCCCCTCCCCGGGACTGGGCGAGCAGTTCTTC. Translating it yields CASSPSPGLGEQFF. The full variable domain, rest sourced from reference TRBV5-1 and TRBJ2-1, is KAGVTQTPRYLIKTRGQQVTLSCSPISGHRSVSWYQQTPGQGLQFLFEYFSETQRNKGNFPGRFSGRQFSNSRSEMNVSTLELGDSALYLCASSPSPGLGEQFFGPGTRLTVL.

The J gene is TRBJ2-2, the V gene TRBV27; weak D call: TRBD2 (6 bases). Per germline, CDR1 MNHEY and CDR2 SMNVEV (reference sequence). Trimming removed 8 bases at V and 3 bases at J, with 19 bases between. The CDR3 has 16 amino acids. The CDR3 region has the DNA TGTGCCAGCCGATTGGGACTTCTGAAAGACACCGGGGAGCTGTTTTTT. Protein: CASRLGLLKDTGELFF.

This chain uses TRBV27 with TRBJ2-1; D ambiguous. The CDR3 runs to 12 residues. Germline loops: CDR1 MNHEY, CDR2 SMNVEV (reference sequence). V lost 3 bases to trimming and J lost 5 bases, with 5 bases between them. The CDR3 loop reads CASSFPDNEQFF. CDR3 DNA sequence: TGTGCCAGCAGTTTCCCCGACAATGAGCAGTTCTTC.

The chain couples TRBV6-5 to TRBJ1-1, with D possibly being TRBD1 (6 bases). This CDR3 has 14 residues. The V gene lost 5 bases and the J gene lost 7 bases, with 17 bases spanning the gap. Germline V gene lookup returns CDR1 MNHEY and CDR2 SVGAGI. The CDR3 loop reads CASSGTTGLVEAFF. The CDR3 region has the DNA TGTGCCAGCAGTGGGACGACAGGTTTGGTTGAAGCTTTCTTT.

The J gene is TRBJ2-1, the V gene TRBV2; TRBD2 agrees at 12 bases. Germline-derived CDR1 and CDR2 are SNHLY and FYNNEI. CDR3 length: 15 residues. Trimming took 6 bases from V and 6 from J; bases not matched to a gene: 6. This CDR3 is CASSSGLAGTNEQFF. CDR3 DNA sequence: TGTGCCAGCAGCTCCGGACTAGCGGGAACCAATGAGCAGTTCTTC.